These 25 T cell receptor beta chains originate from one sample sequenced in a study of regulatory T cells in long-lasting Graves disease. Libraries of TCR beta came from iRepertoire HTBI primers plus Arm-PCR of CDR3 regions. TCRdb re-analysed the multiplex PCR reads in MiXCR, keeping a single row per CDR3 protein. The profile covers 440,000 or so distinct CDR3 sequences, with more than 13% appearing a single time and roughly 17% taken by the ten largest. As for time point: newly diagnosed GD, antithyroid drugs for less than 3 months. Scientists built the TCR library using RNA that was extracted from PBMCs. These data also formed part of another study, on T cells in Graves' hyperthyroidism and ophthalmopathy.

The material was peripheral blood mononuclear cells (PBMCs), obtained at new diagnosis, from a patient treated with antithyroid drugs. The receptor set was obtained from a young woman with Graves disease.

A word on this clonotype: A read error may account for a junction end that differs from germline. The chain recombines TRBV11-2 with TRBJ2-3, with TRBD1 as a possible D gene (7 bases). The germline gives CDR1 SGHAT, CDR2 FQNNGV. The CDR3 extends over 18 amino acids. The CDR3 nucleotides read TGCGCCAGCAGCCTGGGGGGCCCACGAAGGGGGCTGCGGGATACGCAGTATTTT. Amino acid sequence: CASSLGGPRRGLRDTQYF.

This clonotype occurred many times. Sequence at one end of the junction differs from germline and may be a read error. The chain combines TRBV5-1 with TRBJ2-5; weak D call: TRBD2 (6 bases). Germline loops: CDR1 SGHRS, CDR2 YFSETQ. The CDR3 has 14 amino acids. The DNA of the CDR3 is TGTGCCAGCAGTTTAGGAGGGGCCCAAGAGACCCAGTACTTC. Amino acid sequence: CASSLGGAQETQYF. Full variable domain (remainder filled in from reference TRBV5-1 and TRBJ2-5): KAGVTQTPRYLIKTRGQQVTLSCSPISGHRSVSWYQQTPGQGLQFLFEYFSETQRNKGNFPGRFSGRQFSNSRSEMNVSTLELGDSALYLCASSLGGAQETQYFGPGTRLLVL.

There are many counts of this clonotype. The chain is built from TRBV12-3 or TRBV12-4 and TRBJ2-7; 13 positions agree with TRBD2. The CDR3 contains 15 residues. Trimming at V came to 4 bases and at J to 6 bases, leaving 6 bases not matched to a gene. This CDR3 is CASSWTSGSPAEQYF. As DNA, the CDR3 is TGTGCCAGCAGTTGGACTAGCGGGAGCCCCGCCGAGCAGTACTTC.

This clonotype was seen many times. V and J are TRBV12-3 or TRBV12-4 and TRBJ2-2, with a weak D call TRBD1 (5 bases). The germline V and J ends were trimmed by 6 bases and 1 base, with 15 bases remaining between them. The CDR3 length is 16 residues. The CDR3, as DNA: TGTGCCAGCAGGCCACAGGACCATCGGAACACCGGGGAGCTGTTTTTT. Protein: CASRPQDHRNTGELFF.

This clonotype came up a few times. V is TRBV6-1 and J is TRBJ2-7; possible D gene TRBD2, 6 bases. CDR3 length: 16 residues. Looked up from germline, CDR1 is MNHNS and CDR2 is SASEGT. The V gene lost 3 bases and the J gene lost 1 base, with 16 bases spanning the gap. The CDR3 nucleotides read TGTGCCAGCAGTGAGGGGGGAAGCATAGGATCCTACGAGCAGTACTTC. It encodes CASSEGGSIGSYEQYF.

This clonotype was counted many times. This chain uses TRBV20-1 with TRBJ2-7, with 9 bases aligning to TRBD2. The J call may be in error: the DNA end matches TRBJ2-3 better. The V gene's germline CDR1 is DFQATT and CDR2 SNEGSKA (reference sequence). This CDR3 has 16 residues. The CDR3 DNA is TGCAGTGCTACCTCTAGCGGGACGCCTAAGGCAGATACGCAGTATTTT. This sequence encodes CSATSSGTPKADTQYF.

The CDR3 sequence is CASSATGEDTEAFF. As DNA, the CDR3 is TGTGCCAGCAGCGCGACAGGGGAGGACACTGAAGCTTTCTTT. This chain joins TRBV6-1 and TRBJ1-1, with 8 bases fitting TRBD1. Germline V gene lookup returns CDR1 MNHNS and CDR2 SASEGT. CDR3 size: 14 residues. J lost 3 bases, V lost 6 bases, and 6 bases had no gene match.

Regarding this clonotype: Being one base from a much bigger clone, this may be a read error. The chain is built from TRBV12-3 or TRBV12-4 and TRBJ2-3, with TRBD1 matching over 7 bases. The CDR3 runs 13 residues. The CDR3 protein is CAGSSQTRQGQYF. Written as DNA, the CDR3 is TGTGCCGGCAGTTCACAAACTCGACAGGGGCAGTATTTT.

This clonotype was counted ten times or more. This chain links TRBV11-2 with TRBJ2-7; TRBD2 is a possible D gene (6 bases). The CDR3 has 12 residues. The V end lost 8 bases, the J end lost 3 bases, and 11 bases lay between the germline ends. In germline, CDR1 is SGHAT, CDR2 FQNNGV. DNA of the CDR3: TGTGCCAGCGGGGACTCCTTCTACGAGCAGTACTTC. Encoded protein: CASGDSFYEQYF.

This clonotype was observed many times. This rearrangement joins TRBV7-3 to TRBJ1-2; 9 positions match TRBD1. Trimming removed 0 bases from V and 6 bases from J; junction bases left unmatched: 8. The CDR3 runs 16 residues. CDR1 and CDR2 (germline): SGHTA, FQGTGA. CDR3 nucleotide sequence: TGTGCCAGCAGCTTAACCGGGACAGGGTACGGGCATGGCTACACCTTC. Amino acids: CASSLTGTGYGHGYTF.

The chain has TRBV20-1 and TRBJ2-7; D possibly uses TRBD1 or TRBD2 (6 bases each). The germline CDR1 and CDR2 sequences are DFQATT and SNEGSKA (reference sequence). V gave up 0 bases and J gave up 2 bases, with 17 bases separating them. This CDR3 is built from 16 residues. CDR3 in amino acids: CSARDTVGGHTYEQYF. CDR3 coding DNA: TGCAGTGCTAGAGACACCGTCGGGGGACACACCTACGAGCAGTACTTC.

This clonotype was seen a few times. The rearrangement uses TRBV5-5 and TRBJ1-2; no reliable D call. This CDR3 comprises 15 residues. The V end lost 0 bases, the J end lost 7 bases, and 16 bases lay between the germline ends. CDR1 SGHKS and CDR2 YYEKEE come from the germline V gene (reference sequence). CDR3 in amino acids: CASSLAAGDLGGYTF. CDR3 sequence (DNA): TGTGCCAGCAGCTTGGCCGCCGGGGATCTAGGTGGCTACACCTTC.

The sample holds many counts of this clonotype. The chain is built from TRBV6-5 and TRBJ1-6, with TRBD1 as a possible D gene (5 bases). Per germline, CDR1 MNHEY and CDR2 SVGAGI. Trimming left V 2 bases short and J 0 bases short, with 17 bases between. The CDR3 extends over 19 amino acids. CDR3 protein: CASSYGRGGASSYNSPLHF. The CDR3 bases are TGTGCCAGCAGTTACGGACGGGGAGGGGCAAGCTCCTATAATTCACCCCTCCACTTT.

This clonotype has a handful of counts. The rearrangement joins TRBV24-1 to TRBJ2-1; D ambiguous. Per the germline V gene, CDR1 is KGHDR and CDR2 is SFDVKD. V lost 4 bases and J lost 9, with 9 bases in between. The CDR3 extends over 12 amino acids. CDR3 bases: TGTGCCACCAGTGACCCAAAGAGTGAGCAGTTCTTC. Translating it yields CATSDPKSEQFF.

The CDR3 loop is CASSYEGVGTEAFF. DNA of the CDR3: TGTGCCAGCAGCTATGAGGGTGTGGGAACTGAAGCTTTCTTT. This sequence joins TRBV9 and TRBJ1-1; D remains unclear. Trimming removed 4 bases from V and 5 bases from J, with 15 bases in between. Germline loops: CDR1 SGDLS, CDR2 YYNGEE. CDR3 length equals 14 residues.

This sequence joins TRBV15 and TRBJ2-7, with TRBD1 matching over 9 bases. V was clipped by 2 bases and J by 3 bases; unmatched bases: 5. Germline-derived CDR1 and CDR2 are LNHNV and YYDKDF (reference sequence). The CDR3 covers 15 residues. In DNA, the CDR3 is TGTGCCACCAGCAGATCACCGACAGGGGGCTACGAGCAGTACTTC. The encoded protein is CATSRSPTGGYEQYF.

To note about this clonotype: A far larger clone is only one base removed, so a read error is likely. CDR3 nucleotides: TGTGCCAGCAGAGGAGCGGGAGGTGCGGAGACCCAGTTCTTC. Translating gives CASRGAGGAETQFF. The rearrangement links TRBV28 to TRBJ2-4, with 9 bases identical to TRBD2. The end of the DNA fits TRBJ2-1 better, so the J call may be wrong. The CDR3 is made up of 14 amino acids. Germline CDR1 and CDR2: MDHEN and SYDVKM.

This clonotype was observed at least ten times. V gene TRBV7-9 combines with J gene TRBJ2-1; 7 bases line up with TRBD2. V gave up 6 bases and J gave up 4 bases; unmatched junction bases: 12. The CDR3 contains 16 residues. CDR1 is SEHNR and CDR2 is FQNEAQ in the germline V gene (reference sequence). DNA of the CDR3: TGTGCCAGCAGACCCCCAGCTAGCGGTTCTTACAATGAGCAGTTCTTC. Its translation: CASRPPASGSYNEQFF.

This clonotype was counted a few times. This sequence joins TRBV3-1 and TRBJ1-5, with a tentative D call TRBD1 (5 bases). V was clipped by 6 bases and J by 4 bases, with 19 bases between them. Germline lookup yields CDR1 LGHDT and CDR2 YNNKEL (reference sequence). The CDR3 has 16 residues. This CDR3 reads CASSKRPRDGNQPQHF. DNA for the CDR3: TGTGCCAGCAGTAAAAGACCCCGGGACGGTAATCAGCCCCAGCATTTT.

This clonotype was seen at least ten times. The chain carries TRBV24-1 and TRBJ2-7; 12 positions match TRBD2. After removal of 0 bases from V and 4 bases from J, the junction contained 3 bases not matched to a gene. The CDR3 has 16 residues. The germline gives CDR1 KGHDR, CDR2 SFDVKD. The CDR3 reads CATSDLGTSGLYEQYF. In nucleotides, the CDR3 is TGTGCCACCAGTGATTTGGGGACTAGCGGGCTGTACGAGCAGTACTTC.

This clonotype came up a few times. The chain recombines TRBV27 with TRBJ2-4; D may correspond to TRBD1 or TRBD2 (6 bases each). This CDR3 is 15 amino acids long. Trimming stripped 2 bases from V and 6 bases from J, with 14 bases between. Looked up from germline, CDR1 is MNHEY and CDR2 is SMNVEV (reference sequence). The CDR3 nucleotides read TGTGCCAGCAGTTTACTTAGCGGAGGGGGAAACATTCAGTACTTC. This codes for CASSLLSGGGNIQYF.

This clonotype showed up many times. This chain joins TRBV27 and TRBJ1-1, with 8 bases fitting TRBD1. The CDR3 consists of 14 residues. Germline CDR1 reads MNHEY; CDR2 reads SMNVEV (reference sequence). Germline trimming cut 3 bases from V and 5 bases from J; bases unmatched to any gene: 5. The CDR3 loop reads CASSFQGAPTEAFF. The CDR3 nucleotides read TGTGCCAGCAGTTTCCAGGGGGCGCCGACTGAAGCTTTCTTT.

The chain combines TRBV13 with TRBJ1-1; D remains unclear. Per germline, CDR1 PRHDT and CDR2 FYEKMQ (reference sequence). The length of the CDR3 is 14 residues. The V and J ends lost 4 bases and 4 bases respectively, with 13 bases between them. This chain's CDR3 is CASSSLSSGTEAFF. The CDR3 DNA reads TGTGCCAGCAGCTCTCTCTCCTCGGGCACTGAAGCTTTCTTT.

This clonotype turned up a few times. This chain joins TRBV20-1 and TRBJ1-6, with D unresolved. The CDR3 is made up of 14 amino acids. Germline V CDR1 and CDR2: DFQATT, SNEGSKA (reference sequence). The V and J ends lost 0 bases and 10 bases respectively, with 13 bases between them. The CDR3 sequence is CSARELGLGSPLHF. DNA of the CDR3: TGCAGTGCTAGAGAGTTGGGATTGGGATCACCCCTCCACTTT.

This clonotype was recorded once. The V gene is TRBV27, the J gene TRBJ2-7; D uncertain. The CDR3 is 13 residues long. Looked up from germline, CDR1 is MNHEY and CDR2 is SMNVEV (reference sequence). With 6 bases removed from V and 6 bases from J, the gap between germline ends came to 15 bases. The CDR3 DNA reads as TGTGCCAGCAGACCTCTAACCCGGACCGAGCAGTACTTC. This encodes CASRPLTRTEQYF.